What follows are 6 T cell receptor beta chains derived from one specimen sequenced in a study of CD8+ T cells in alopecia areata. Following RNA extraction, reverse transcription yielded cDNA that acted as the sequencing template. This table comes from immunoSEQ multiplex PCR, and its TCRdb copy is limited to in-frame clones, with some not included. Of fewer than 200,000 clones in the sample, 59% were seen once. The sample in question was CD4+ T cells sorted from blood, obtained at week 0. The receptors were gathered from a human donor with alopecia areata.

The genes are TRBV6-1 and TRBJ2-7; 7 bases are a match to TRBD1. V shed 7 bases, J shed 1 base, and the junction held 7 bases outside the gene matches. This CDR3 is 14 amino acids long. CDR1 and CDR2 from the germline V gene are MNHNS and SASEGT. DNA for the CDR3: TGTGCCAGCATGGGACAGCACATATCCTACGAGCAGTACTTC. Its translation: CASMGQHISYEQYF.

This clone appeared a few times. The chain carries TRBV29-1 and TRBJ2-1; D ambiguous. Germline loops: CDR1 SQVTM, CDR2 ANQGSEA. V shed 6 bases and J shed 0 bases, with 12 bases lying between them. This CDR3 region has 14 residues. The CDR3 DNA reads as TGCAGCGTGATAACTCCTCGCTCCTACAATGAGCAGTTCTTC. Translating it yields CSVITPRSYNEQFF.

This chain connects TRBV11-2 to TRBJ1-5; possible D gene TRBD1, 6 bases. The germline V and J ends were trimmed by 2 bases and 4 bases, with 18 bases remaining between them. Germline values: CDR1 SGHAT, CDR2 FQNNGV. The CDR3 spans 17 residues. Here the CDR3 reads CASSLNSLGAGNQPQHF. In DNA form, the CDR3 reads TGTGCCAGCAGCTTAAATTCGTTGGGGGCCGGTAATCAGCCCCAGCATTTT.

The rearrangement uses TRBV15 and TRBJ1-1; weak D call: TRBD1 (5 bases). The germline gives CDR1 LNHNV, CDR2 YYDKDF (reference sequence). V was clipped by 5 bases and J by 4 bases, with 20 bases between them. This CDR3 contains 16 residues. In nucleotides, the CDR3 is TGTGCCACCAGCCCCGCCCGGGGAGGGGTGAGCACTGAAGCTTTCTTT. Protein sequence: CATSPARGGVSTEAFF. The full variable domain, in which reference TRBV15 and TRBJ1-1 provide the parts outside the CDR3, is DAMVIQNPRYQVTQFGKPVTLSCSQTLNHNVMYWYQQKSSQAPKLLFHYYDKDFNNEADTPDNFQSRRPNTSFCFLDIRSPGLGDTAMYLCATSPARGGVSTEAFFGQGTRLTVV.

This sequence joins TRBV6-5 and TRBJ2-4; perhaps TRBD2 as D (5 bases). Germline V gene sequence: CDR1 MNHEY, CDR2 SVGAGI. Trimming cost V 0 bases and J 14 bases, with 14 bases left between them. This CDR3 is 13 amino acids long. DNA for the CDR3: TGTGCCAGCAGTTACTCTCGGGAACTAGTGAAGTACTTC. Translating it yields CASSYSRELVKYF.

This clone has only a few counts. The chain employs TRBV6-5 and TRBJ1-3; D gene unclear. The length of the CDR3 is 13 residues. V dropped 2 bases and J dropped 2 bases, with 4 bases sitting between them. Looked up from germline, CDR1 is MNHEY and CDR2 is SVGAGI. The CDR3 spells CASSYSPGNTIYF. DNA of the CDR3: TGTGCCAGCAGTTACAGTCCTGGAAACACCATATATTTT.